Listed here is a single TCR beta chain. Antigen: not known. This entry comes from a study of T cells in Graves' hyperthyroidism and ophthalmopathy. Notes on the study in general: A model built on 13 V-J features separated ophthalmopathy from stable hyperthyroidism.

Template material for amplifying TCR beta CDR3 regions consisted of RNA transcripts. The HTBI primer set was used in a first-round RT-PCR of the TCR CDR3. In TCRdb, the multiplex PCR reads were re-called with MiXCR into one record per CDR3 protein. The data show around 660,000 distinct CDR3 sequences, about 45% seen once. V lost 3 bases and J 5 bases, leaving 7 bases between the germline ends. The CDR3 is made up of 11 amino acids. Germline V lookup: CDR1 DFQATT, CDR2 SNEGSKA (reference sequence). Sequencing was performed on peripheral blood or thyroid tissue (not recorded which). This receptor was obtained from an adult man with Graves' disease, either hyperthyroidism or ophthalmopathy (not recorded which). The V and J genes are TRBV20-1 and TRBJ2-5, with D unclear. In DNA form, the CDR3 reads TGCAGTGCTAGCATCCGGGAGACCCAGTACTTC. Encoded protein: CSASIRETQYF.